The 30 T cell receptor beta chains listed next were all sequenced from one sample in a study of cytomegalovirus exposure and HLA in healthy donors. PCR was performed using 60 Vbeta and 13 Jbeta primers. Clones were read by immunoSEQ multiplex PCR, and TCRdb kept only the in-frame ones, dropping some. This table holds around 130,000 clones, around four fifths found once. The specimen was PBMCs. These receptors came from a young man in good health and CMV-seronegative.

This clone is classed as large. The rearrangement uses TRBV28 and TRBJ2-1; 8 nucleotides agree with TRBD1. The CDR3 has 15 amino acids. The trim removed 7 bases at V and 10 bases at J, leaving 15 bases unmatched. Germline V gene lookup returns CDR1 MDHEN and CDR2 SYDVKM. In DNA form, the CDR3 reads TGTGCCAGCACCTCTCCCTCGGCAGGGGGCCGAGAGCAGTTCTTC. Translating gives CASTSPSAGGREQFF. The variable domain in full, with the rest retrieved from reference TRBV28 and TRBJ2-1, is DVKVTQSSRYLVKRTGEKVFLECVQDMDHENMFWYRQDPGLGLRLIYFSYDVKMKEKGDIPEGYSVSREKKERFSLILESASTNQTSMYLCASTSPSAGGREQFFGPGTRLTVL.

This chain links TRBV6-6 with TRBJ2-1; 8 bases line up with TRBD2. Germline CDR1 is MNHNY and CDR2 is SVGAGI (reference sequence). The length of the CDR3 is 16 residues. V dropped 7 bases and J dropped 7; count of bases not matched to a gene: 15. The CDR3 bases are TGTGCCAGCAATCCCCTAGCGGGTCAAGCCAGGAATGAGCAGTTCTTC. The encoded protein is CASNPLAGQARNEQFF.

The V call is TRBV9, the J call TRBJ2-1, with 8 bases that match TRBD1. V lost 1 base and J lost 3; bases outside the gene matches: 3. This CDR3 comprises 15 residues. From germline, CDR1 is SGDLS and CDR2 YYNGEE. CDR3 residues: CASSVQGANYNEQFF. In DNA, the CDR3 is TGTGCCAGCAGCGTACAGGGGGCTAACTACAATGAGCAGTTCTTC.

J is TRBJ2-3 and V is TRBV28; 11 bases are a match to TRBD2. The germline V gene has CDR1 MDHEN and CDR2 SYDVKM. With 6 bases clipped from V and 2 bases from J, the junction kept 7 bases outside the gene matches. The CDR3 extends over 16 amino acids. This CDR3 reads CASRPNSGGATDTQYF. The CDR3 DNA reads TGTGCCAGCAGACCCAATAGCGGGGGGGCCACAGATACGCAGTATTTT.

This sequence joins TRBV25-1 and TRBJ1-2, with TRBD1 as a possible D gene (5 bases). With 1 base removed from V and 5 bases from J, the gap between germline ends came to 8 bases. CDR1 and CDR2 from the germline V gene are MGHDK and SYGVNS. This CDR3 region has 13 residues. The CDR3 loop reads CASSEWGTYGYTF. In DNA, the CDR3 is TGTGCCAGCAGTGAATGGGGGACTTATGGCTACACCTTC.

The chain has TRBV19 and TRBJ1-2; 11 positions match TRBD1. This CDR3 spans 15 amino acids. The J segment lost 4 bases and the V segment lost 9 bases, leaving 10 bases of the junction unmatched. The germline gives CDR1 LNHDA, CDR2 SQIVND (reference sequence). The CDR3 here is CASTPGQGGGYGYTF. Here the CDR3 DNA reads TGTGCCAGCACCCCGGGACAGGGGGGAGGCTATGGCTACACCTTC.

The rearrangement links TRBV6-6 to TRBJ2-6, with a possible D match to TRBD2 (6 bases). V dropped 7 bases and J dropped 0 bases, with 10 bases sitting between them. Germline values: CDR1 MNHNY, CDR2 SVGAGI (reference sequence). The CDR3 has 15 amino acids. The CDR3 nucleotides read TGTGCCAGCACCGGGAGAAGCTCTGGGGCCAACGTCCTGACTTTC. Translation gives CASTGRSSGANVLTF.

This clone was counted between two and nine times. The V and J genes are TRBV6-6 and TRBJ2-2; 7 bases are shared with TRBD1. J lost 0 bases, V lost 6 bases, and 4 bases had no gene match. The germline gives CDR1 MNHNY, CDR2 SVGAGI (reference sequence). The CDR3 is 15 residues long. The CDR3 coding sequence is TGTGCCAGCAGACCGGGACAGACGAACACCGGGGAGCTGTTTTTT. Its protein is CASRPGQTNTGELFF.

There are a few counts of this clone. The V and J genes are TRBV7-2 and TRBJ1-2; a possible D gene is TRBD1 (5 bases). The CDR3 loop spans 13 amino acids. V lost 5 bases to trimming and J lost 8 bases, with 15 bases between them. The germline gives CDR1 SGHTA, CDR2 FQGNSA. The CDR3 DNA is TGTGCCAGCAGCACAGGCCGATTCTTGGGCTACACCTTC. Its translation: CASSTGRFLGYTF.

The count of this clone is one. J is TRBJ2-1 and V is TRBV6-1, with D hard to call. This CDR3 comprises 14 residues. V lost 1 base and J lost 8, with 12 bases in between. Germline CDR1 reads MNHNS; CDR2 reads SASEGT. Here the CDR3 reads CASSEVLRQDEQFF. In nucleotides, the CDR3 is TGTGCCAGCAGTGAAGTCTTGCGTCAGGATGAGCAGTTCTTC.

The chain is built from TRBV9 and TRBJ1-2; the D gene is possibly TRBD1 (6 bases). Germline CDR1 and CDR2: SGDLS and YYNGEE. Trimming cost V 4 bases and J 3 bases, with 16 bases left between them. The CDR3 loop spans 15 amino acids. The CDR3 nucleotides read TGTGCCAGCAGCCCACACCGAGCAGGGGACTATGGCTACACCTTC. Protein product: CASSPHRAGDYGYTF. The variable domain in full, completed from reference TRBV9 and TRBJ1-2, reads DSGVTQTPKHLITATGQRVTLRCSPRSGDLSVYWYQQSLDQGLQFLIQYYNGEERAKGNILERFSAQQFPDLHSELNLSSLELGDSALYFCASSPHRAGDYGYTFGSGTRLTVV.

The chain links TRBV18 to TRBJ2-7, with 7 positions matching TRBD1. The germline CDR1 and CDR2 sequences are KGHSH and LQKENI. V trimming: 3 bases; J trimming: 2 bases; junction bases outside the gene matches: 7. The CDR3 is 15 amino acids. For the CDR3, the DNA is TGTGCCAGCTCACCCGGGAACAGGGGCCCCTACGAGCAGTACTTC. It is translated as CASSPGNRGPYEQYF.

This chain uses TRBV7-8 with TRBJ2-2, with D tentatively TRBD1 (5 bases). V was trimmed by 1 base and J by 3 bases, leaving 6 bases between them. CDR3 length: 14 amino acids. Germline loops: CDR1 SGHVS, CDR2 FQNEAQ. The CDR3 DNA follows: TGTGCCAGCAGCTTAGTAGGGGACACCGGGGAGCTGTTTTTT. As protein: CASSLVGDTGELFF. Full variable domain (outside the CDR3, taken from reference TRBV7-8 and TRBJ2-2): GAGVSQSPRYKVAKRGQDVALRCDPISGHVSLFWYQQALGQGPEFLTYFQNEAQLDKSGLPSDRFFAERPEGSVSTLKIQRTQQEDSAVYLCASSLVGDTGELFFGEGSRLTVL.

This chain connects TRBV5-6 to TRBJ2-5; D is perhaps TRBD2 (5 bases). The CDR3 sequence is 16 residues long. Germline V gene data show CDR1 as SGHDT and CDR2 as YYEEEE. Trimming took off 0 bases at V and 7 bases at J, with 19 bases between the two ends. The DNA for the CDR3 is TGTGCCAGCAGCTTGGCCGGACCCCCGGCTCGGGGGACCCAGTACTTC. The encoded protein is CASSLAGPPARGTQYF.

The chain is built from TRBV7-2 and TRBJ2-5; 11 bases match TRBD2. V gave up 2 bases and J gave up 0 bases; unmatched junction bases: 11. CDR3 size: 19 residues. Germline assignment: CDR1 SGHTA and CDR2 FQGNSA. The CDR3 loop reads CASSLRGTSGGYNQETQYF. The CDR3 nucleotides are TGTGCCAGCAGCTTACGGGGAACTAGCGGGGGCTATAACCAAGAGACCCAGTACTTC.

The chain employs TRBV7-3 and TRBJ2-1; 9 bases are shared with TRBD2. The CDR3 extends over 15 amino acids. Germline values: CDR1 SGHTA, CDR2 FQGTGA. V shed 2 bases and J 9 bases; nucleotides not matched to a gene: 8. CDR3 in DNA: TGTGCCAGCAGCTTATTTGCGGGAGGGCCTGGTGAGCAGTTCTTC. As protein: CASSLFAGGPGEQFF.

The table lists this clone with a count of one. The gene calls are TRBV5-1 and TRBJ1-4, with D tentatively TRBD1 (6 bases). CDR3 length: 14 amino acids. In germline, CDR1 is SGHRS, CDR2 YFSETQ. V lost 3 bases to trimming and J lost 4 bases, with 10 bases between them. CDR3 protein: CASSSTGLNEKLFF. In DNA form, the CDR3 reads TGCGCCAGCAGCTCGACAGGACTTAATGAAAAACTGTTTTTT.

The rearrangement links TRBV2 to TRBJ2-5; perhaps TRBD1 as D (6 bases). In germline, CDR1 is SNHLY, CDR2 FYNNEI. The CDR3 is 16 residues long. The V and J ends lost 6 bases and 5 bases respectively, with 22 bases between them. As DNA, the CDR3 is TGTGCCAGCAGAAATTACAGGGAGTCTTCGGCGGAGACCCAGTACTTC. As protein: CASRNYRESSAETQYF. The variable domain in full, with the rest retrieved from reference TRBV2 and TRBJ2-5, is EPEVTQTPSHQVTQMGQEVILRCVPISNHLYFYWYRQILGQKVEFLVSFYNNEISEKSEIFDDQFSVERPDGSNFTLKIRSTKLEDSAMYFCASRNYRESSAETQYFGPGTRLLVL.

This chain connects TRBV27 to TRBJ1-5, with D unresolved. CDR1 is MNHEY, CDR2 SMNVEV, per germline (reference sequence). This CDR3 has 14 amino acids. V was trimmed by 4 bases and J by 4 bases, leaving 11 bases between them. CDR3 bases: TGTGCCAGCAGTTCAGTAAGGAGTAATCAGCCCCAGCATTTT. This translates into CASSSVRSNQPQHF.

Comments on this clone: The sample holds other DNA sequences that translate to the same CDR3. The chain employs TRBV10-3 and TRBJ2-5, with 11 bases aligning to TRBD2. V dropped 6 bases and J dropped 5; count of bases not matched to a gene: 5. Germline V CDR1 and CDR2: ENHRY, SYGVKD. The CDR3 has 14 amino acids. The CDR3 sequence is CAIRGTSGEETQYF. The CDR3 coding sequence is TGTGCCATCAGGGGGACTAGCGGAGAGGAGACCCAGTACTTC.

J is TRBJ2-3 and V is TRBV27; 12 bases are shared with TRBD2. This CDR3 spans 15 amino acids. V gave up 7 bases and J gave up 2 bases; unmatched junction bases: 4. Germline loops: CDR1 MNHEY, CDR2 SMNVEV (reference sequence). The CDR3 is CASTSSGRATDTQYF. The CDR3 nucleotides are TGTGCCAGCACTTCTAGCGGGAGGGCCACAGATACGCAGTATTTT.

The V call is TRBV18, the J call TRBJ1-2; 9 bases agree with TRBD1. The V segment lost 2 bases and the J segment 3 bases; nucleotides outside the gene matches: 4. In germline, CDR1 is KGHSH, CDR2 LQKENI. The CDR3 is made up of 15 amino acids. CDR3 bases: TGTGCCAGCTCACCAGGACAGGGGATAGACTATGGCTACACCTTC. Its protein is CASSPGQGIDYGYTF.

The rearrangement uses TRBV29-1 and TRBJ2-3; 11 bases are a match to TRBD2. Germline V CDR1 and CDR2: SQVTM, ANQGSEA. V lost 4 bases to trimming and J lost 3 bases; unmatched junction nucleotides: 6. The CDR3 is 15 residues long. CDR3 residues: CSVVVAGGPTDTQYF. CDR3 nucleotide sequence: TGCAGCGTTGTGGTAGCGGGAGGGCCGACAGATACGCAGTATTTT.

A few counts support this clone. V and J are TRBV2 and TRBJ2-2, with 9 positions matching TRBD1. Germline CDR1 SNHLY, CDR2 FYNNEI. V shed 6 bases, J shed 3 bases, and the junction held 5 bases outside the gene matches. The CDR3 extends over 15 amino acids. The CDR3 nucleotides are TGTGCCAGCAGACCCTGGACAGGGGACACCGGGGAGCTGTTTTTT. This gives the protein CASRPWTGDTGELFF.

The count of this clone is one. The chain uses TRBV7-6 and TRBJ2-7; 8 bases are shared with TRBD1. The CDR3 has 12 residues. Trimming removed 5 bases from V and 6 bases from J; junction bases left unmatched: 3. Germline loops: CDR1 SGHVS, CDR2 FNYEAQ. This CDR3 is CASSRTGSEQYF. As DNA, the CDR3 is TGTGCCAGCAGCCGGACAGGGTCCGAGCAGTACTTC.

The chain employs TRBV19 and TRBJ1-1, with a possible D match to TRBD1 (5 bases). V lost 0 bases, J lost 1 base, and 6 bases lay in between. The CDR3 has 14 amino acids. Germline-derived CDR1 and CDR2 are LNHDA and SQIVND (reference sequence). In DNA form, the CDR3 reads TGTGCCAGTAGTATAGAGGGGGGGAACACTGAAGCTTTCTTT. This encodes CASSIEGGNTEAFF. The variable domain in full, with the rest retrieved from reference TRBV19 and TRBJ1-1, is DGGITQSPKYLFRKEGQNVTLSCEQNLNHDAMYWYRQDPGQGLRLIYYSQIVNDFQKGDIAEGYSVSREKKESFPLTVTSAQKNPTAFYLCASSIEGGNTEAFFGQGTRLTVV.

This chain uses TRBV20-1 with TRBJ2-1, with TRBD2 identical over 8 bases. Germline trimming cut 0 bases from V and 12 bases from J; bases unmatched to any gene: 1. Germline CDR1 reads DFQATT; CDR2 reads SNEGSKA (reference sequence). CDR3 length equals 11 residues. The CDR3 here is CSARDLAGQFF. The CDR3 DNA reads as TGCAGTGCTAGAGATCTAGCGGGGCAGTTCTTC.

The chain joins TRBV5-1 to TRBJ2-3; D is perhaps TRBD2 (5 bases). The CDR3 is 14 residues long. CDR1 and CDR2 from the germline V gene are SGHRS and YFSETQ. V lost 4 bases and J lost 4, with 13 bases in between. The CDR3 spells CASSATRYPDTQYF. As DNA, the CDR3 is TGCGCCAGCAGCGCAACTAGGTACCCAGATACGCAGTATTTT.

This chain joins TRBV5-6 and TRBJ2-1; 8 bases align to TRBD1. Germline assignment: CDR1 SGHDT and CDR2 YYEEEE. V lost 4 bases and J lost 4; bases outside the gene matches: 13. The CDR3 is 17 amino acids. The CDR3 reads CASSIYSGGAGYNEQFF. For the CDR3, the DNA is TGTGCCAGCAGCATATACTCAGGGGGCGCGGGGTACAATGAGCAGTTCTTC.

The chain carries TRBV28 and TRBJ1-2; 10 nucleotides match TRBD1. Germline V CDR1 and CDR2: MDHEN, SYDVKM. The ends lost 3 bases at V and 7 bases at J; junction bases unmatched: 23. The length of the CDR3 is 20 residues. The CDR3 spells CASSFRYWDRGHTARSGYTF. CDR3 DNA sequence: TGTGCCAGCAGTTTTAGGTACTGGGACAGGGGACATACCGCCAGGAGTGGCTACACCTTC.